This T cell receptor (beta chain) was observed in a study of molecular identifiers for immune sequencing clone quantification. Study-level results: Highly expanded clone sizes could be underestimated through barcode sharing by identical TCR molecules.

Comments on this clonotype: The antigen is undetermined.

TCRdb ran MiXCR on the PCR reads and lists one entry per CDR3 protein. The data contain hundreds of thousands of distinct CDR3 sequences, roughly 23% of them singletons. V lost 4 bases and J lost 3, with 13 bases in between. From germline, CDR1 is LNHDA and CDR2 SQIVND (reference sequence). The length of the CDR3 is 15 residues. This clonotype originated in a human donor in good health. Some libraries in this study had Jurkat cell RNA spiked in. The rearrangement links TRBV19 to TRBJ2-1; D uncertain. The sequenced sample consisted of naive CD8+ T cells from blood, with Jurkat cell RNA spiked in. Subset meaning: FACS-sorted CD8+CD4-CCR7+CD45RA+ naive T cells. The CDR3 reads CASSTGPGYYNEQFF. In nucleotides, the CDR3 is TGTGCCAGTAGTACGGGCCCCGGGTACTACAATGAGCAGTTCTTC.